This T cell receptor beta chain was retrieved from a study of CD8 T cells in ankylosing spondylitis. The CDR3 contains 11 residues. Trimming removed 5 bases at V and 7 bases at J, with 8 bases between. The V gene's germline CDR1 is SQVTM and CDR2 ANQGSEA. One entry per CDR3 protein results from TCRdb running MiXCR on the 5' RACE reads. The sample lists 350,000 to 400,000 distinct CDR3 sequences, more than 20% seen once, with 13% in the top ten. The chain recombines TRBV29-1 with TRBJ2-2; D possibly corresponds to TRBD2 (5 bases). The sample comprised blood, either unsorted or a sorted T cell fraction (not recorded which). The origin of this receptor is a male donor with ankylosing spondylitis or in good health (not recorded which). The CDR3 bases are TGCAGCGTTACCGGAGGCGGGGAGCTGTTTTTT. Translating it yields CSVTGGGELFF.